The source of this T cell receptor beta chain is a study of T-cell memory formation after mild COVID-19. Study at large: TCR clustering was largely donor specific.

The table lists this clonotype with a few counts. The germline V and J ends were trimmed by 5 bases and 7 bases, with 17 bases remaining between them. This CDR3 has 13 residues. From germline, CDR1 is GTSNPN and CDR2 SVGIG (reference sequence). One entry per CDR3 protein, called by TCRdb with MiXCR from the 5' RACE reads. The table records about 390,000 distinct CDR3 sequences, about 17% of them present only once. The sample consisted of PBMCs or a T cell subset sorted from them (not recorded which). The V call is TRBV30, the J call TRBJ1-2; possible D gene TRBD1, 6 bases. The sequence came from a man aged 18 to 35 who had mild COVID-19 (a few samples of this study predate the infection). Cell type and time point are not known. The CDR3 sequence: CAWAAGALGGYTF. CDR3 in DNA: TGTGCCTGGGCCGCAGGGGCCCTAGGTGGCTACACCTTC.